This T cell receptor beta chain was retrieved from a study of cytomegalovirus exposure and HLA in healthy donors. Study-level points and caveats: Whilst most TCR sequences proved rare, a subset of public TCRs occurred across many donors. A later analysis appeared to link common viral pathogens to several of the most significant clusters.

Trimming took 5 bases from V and 4 from J; bases not matched to a gene: 13. There are 16 residues in the CDR3. CDR1 is SGHTA and CDR2 is FQGTGA in the germline V gene. Researchers ran the PCR with 60 Vbeta and 13 Jbeta primers. TCRdb keeps only in-frame clones here, not all; method: immunoSEQ multiplex PCR. The repertoire includes some 140,000 clones, about 70% of them detected once, and less than 3% sits in the top ten. With regard to this clone: Its target is unknown.

The TCR comes from a woman between 40 and 55 years old in good health and CMV-seronegative. The material sequenced was PBMCs. The chain joins TRBV7-3 to TRBJ1-1; 7 bases agree with TRBD1. The CDR3 DNA reads as TGTGCCAGCAGCCCTCAAGGGGGCGGGGAGGTCACTGAAGCTTTCTTT. Its translation is CASSPQGGGEVTEAFF.